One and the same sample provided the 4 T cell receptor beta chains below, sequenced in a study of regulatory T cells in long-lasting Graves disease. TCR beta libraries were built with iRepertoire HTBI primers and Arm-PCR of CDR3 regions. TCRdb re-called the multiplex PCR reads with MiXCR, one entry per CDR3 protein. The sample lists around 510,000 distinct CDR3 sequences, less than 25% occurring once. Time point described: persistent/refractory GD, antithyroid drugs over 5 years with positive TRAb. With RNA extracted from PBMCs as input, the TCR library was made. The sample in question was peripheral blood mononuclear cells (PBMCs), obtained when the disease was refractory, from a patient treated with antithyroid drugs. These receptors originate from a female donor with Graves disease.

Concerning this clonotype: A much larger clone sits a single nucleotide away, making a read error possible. This CDR3 is CASSYSGPGNIIYF. As DNA, the CDR3 is TGTGCCAGCAGTTACTCCGGTCCTGGAAACATCATATATTTT. The J gene is TRBJ1-3, the V gene TRBV6-5; D unresolved. Germline assignment: CDR1 MNHEY and CDR2 SVGAGI. CDR3 length: 14 residues.

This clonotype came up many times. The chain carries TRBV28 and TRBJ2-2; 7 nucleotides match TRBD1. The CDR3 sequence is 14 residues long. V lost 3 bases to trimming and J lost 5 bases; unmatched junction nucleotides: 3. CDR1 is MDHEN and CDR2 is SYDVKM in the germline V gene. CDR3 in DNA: TGTGCCAGCAGTTTTTACAGGGGAACCGGGGAGCTGTTTTTT. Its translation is CASSFYRGTGELFF.

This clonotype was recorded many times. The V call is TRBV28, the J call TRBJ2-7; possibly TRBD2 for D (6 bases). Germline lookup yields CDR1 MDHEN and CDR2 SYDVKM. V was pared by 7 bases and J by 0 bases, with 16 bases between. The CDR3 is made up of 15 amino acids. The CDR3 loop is CASITSGGSSYEQYF. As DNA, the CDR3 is TGTGCCAGCATCACGAGTGGAGGGAGCTCCTACGAGCAGTACTTC.

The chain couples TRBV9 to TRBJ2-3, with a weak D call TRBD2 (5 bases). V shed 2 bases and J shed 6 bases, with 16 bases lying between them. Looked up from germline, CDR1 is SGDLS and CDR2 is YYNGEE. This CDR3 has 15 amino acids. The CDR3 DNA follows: TGTGCCAGCAGCGTGCGGGTCGGGATCACCGATACGCAGTATTTT. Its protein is CASSVRVGITDTQYF.